The subject of this entry is one T cell receptor (beta chain). As yet, its antigen is unknown. Sequenced by immunoSEQ multiplex PCR; TCRdb stores in-frame clones only, minus some. Of 55,000 to 70,000 clones in the sample, around 90% were seen once. Germline V CDR1 and CDR2: SQVTM, ANQGSEA. V lost 6 bases, J lost 0 bases, and 1 base stayed unmatched. This CDR3 comprises 14 residues. This record comes from a study of cytomegalovirus exposure and HLA in healthy donors. Findings of the study overall: Rarity marked most TCR sequences, yet some public TCRs occurred in many donors. There were about 160 TCR beta chains listed as cytomegalovirus-associated. Among the CMV-associated chains, a few were confirmed in vitro as specific for CMV antigens.

While the first cohort had several hundred subjects, the donors belonged to the separate validation cohort of over a hundred subjects. This sequence was found in a man between 18 and 29 years old in good health and CMV-seronegative. This sequence joins TRBV29-1 and TRBJ2-1; 11 positions match TRBD2. The sample was PBMCs. In nucleotides, the CDR3 is TGCAGCGTAACTAGCGGGAGCTCCTACAATGAGCAGTTCTTC. This sequence encodes CSVTSGSSYNEQFF.